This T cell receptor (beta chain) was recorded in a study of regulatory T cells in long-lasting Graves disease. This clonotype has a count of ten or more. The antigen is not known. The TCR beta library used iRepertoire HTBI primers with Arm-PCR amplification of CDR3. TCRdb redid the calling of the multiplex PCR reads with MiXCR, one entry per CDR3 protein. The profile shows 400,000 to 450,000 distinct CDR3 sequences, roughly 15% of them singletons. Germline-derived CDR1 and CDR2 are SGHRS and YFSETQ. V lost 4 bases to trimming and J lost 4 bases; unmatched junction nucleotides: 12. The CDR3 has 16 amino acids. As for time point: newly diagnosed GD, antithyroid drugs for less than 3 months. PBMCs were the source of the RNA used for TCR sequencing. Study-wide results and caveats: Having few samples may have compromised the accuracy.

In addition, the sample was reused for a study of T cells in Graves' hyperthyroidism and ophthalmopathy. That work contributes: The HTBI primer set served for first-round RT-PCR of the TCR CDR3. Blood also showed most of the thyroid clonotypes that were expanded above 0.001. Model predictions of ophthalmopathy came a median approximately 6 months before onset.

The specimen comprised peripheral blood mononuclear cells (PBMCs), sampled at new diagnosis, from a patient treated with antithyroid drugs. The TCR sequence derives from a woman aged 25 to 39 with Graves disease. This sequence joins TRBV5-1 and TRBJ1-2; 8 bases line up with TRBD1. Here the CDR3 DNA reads TGCGCCAGCAGCCGCACAACGACAGGGGCTGGCTATGGCTACACCTTC. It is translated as CASSRTTTGAGYGYTF.